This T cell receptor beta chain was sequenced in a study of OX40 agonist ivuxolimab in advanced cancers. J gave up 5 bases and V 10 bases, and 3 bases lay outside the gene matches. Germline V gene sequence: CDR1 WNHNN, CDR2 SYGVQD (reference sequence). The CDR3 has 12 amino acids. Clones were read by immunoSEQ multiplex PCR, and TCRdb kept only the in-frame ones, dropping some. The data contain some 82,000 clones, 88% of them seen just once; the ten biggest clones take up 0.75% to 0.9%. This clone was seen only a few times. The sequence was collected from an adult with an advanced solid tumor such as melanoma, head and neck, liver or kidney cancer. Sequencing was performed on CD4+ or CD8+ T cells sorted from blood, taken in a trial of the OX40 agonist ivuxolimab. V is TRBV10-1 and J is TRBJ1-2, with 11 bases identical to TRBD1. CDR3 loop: CATGTGGYGYTF. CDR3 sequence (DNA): TGCGCCACCGGGACAGGGGGATATGGCTACACCTTC.